A single sample is the source of the 10 T cell receptor beta chains below, sequenced in a study of regulatory T cells in long-lasting Graves disease (dated by TCRdb to 2020 to 2023). The method was multiplex PCR. For sequencing, an Illumina HiSeq 4000 was employed. To build TCR beta libraries, CDR3 regions were amplified by Arm-PCR using iRepertoire HTBI primers. TCRdb's own reprocessing of the public reads used fastp at Q25 and MiXCR and kept productive beta chains. CDR3 protein sequences are deduplicated, and each keeps its most common genes and DNA. This sample comprises hundreds of thousands of distinct CDR3 sequences, around 32% of them detected only once. The ten largest clones take up around 40% of the sample. In light of the paper, this sample's time point label describes: persistent/refractory GD, antithyroid drugs over 5 years with positive TRAb. For both TCR sequencing and RNA sequencing, RNA was extracted from PBMCs using TRIzol.

The starting material was peripheral blood mononuclear cells (PBMCs), obtained when the disease was refractory, from a patient treated with antithyroid drugs. The source of these receptors is a female donor with Graves disease.

This clonotype was recorded many times. The V gene is TRBV2, the J gene TRBJ1-2; TRBD1 matches 7 bases. V lost 1 base and J lost 4; bases outside the gene matches: 6. The CDR3 is made up of 15 amino acids. Germline-derived CDR1 and CDR2 are SNHLY and FYNNEI. The CDR3 region has the DNA TGTGCCAGCAGTGAAGTAGACGACAGGGCCTATGGCTACACCTTC. Amino acid sequence: CASSEVDDRAYGYTF.

V usage is TRBV20-1 and J usage is TRBJ1-4; TRBD1 agrees at 10 bases. The V and J ends lost 6 bases and 3 bases, in that order; junction bases with no gene match: 19. The CDR3 contains 19 residues. CDR1 and CDR2 from the germline V gene are DFQATT and SNEGSKA (reference sequence). Here the CDR3 reads CSAVEEMTGTGDANEKLFF. The DNA of the CDR3 is TGCAGTGCCGTAGAAGAGATGACCGGGACAGGGGATGCTAATGAAAAACTGTTTTTT.

This clonotype has just one count. The CDR3 loop reads CASSQDQGAGYGYTF. The CDR3 nucleotides read TGCGCCAGCAGCCAAGATCAGGGGGCGGGCTATGGCTACACCTTC. The rearrangement uses TRBV4-1 and TRBJ1-2, with 8 bases identical to TRBD1. CDR1 and CDR2 (germline): MGHRA, YSYEKL. J gave up 4 bases and V 0 bases, and 4 bases lay outside the gene matches. CDR3 length: 15 residues.

A word on this clonotype: A single base separates this from a much larger clone, so it may be a read error. CDR3 protein: CASMSTEAFF. In DNA, the CDR3 is TGTGCCAGTATGAGCACTGAAGCTTTCTTT. The chain has TRBV28 and TRBJ1-1; no clear D. The CDR3 has 10 residues. Trimming shortened V by 9 bases and J by 4 bases, and 6 bases separated the two germline ends. Germline V gene lookup returns CDR1 MDHEN and CDR2 SYDVKM.

The V gene is TRBV3-1, the J gene TRBJ2-5; 9 nucleotides agree with TRBD2. Germline loops: CDR1 LGHDT, CDR2 YNNKEL (reference sequence). V was clipped by 2 bases and J by 3 bases; unmatched bases: 7. The length of the CDR3 is 16 residues. The CDR3: CASSQPSTSGKETQYF. DNA for the CDR3: TGTGCCAGCAGCCAACCCTCGACTAGCGGAAAAGAGACCCAGTACTTC.

This clonotype has a handful of counts. The chain employs TRBV12-5 and TRBJ2-2, with unresolved D. Germline V gene data show CDR1 as LGHNT and CDR2 as FRNRAP. Deletions cut 0 bases from V and 3 bases from J, with 11 bases between. This CDR3 region has 16 residues. CDR3 loop: CASGLVLGSDTGELFF. The CDR3 region has the DNA TGTGCTAGTGGTTTGGTACTCGGGTCCGACACCGGGGAGCTGTTTTTT. Full variable domain (outside the CDR3, taken from reference TRBV12-5 and TRBJ2-2): DARVTQTPRHKVTEMGQEVTMRCQPILGHNTVFWYRQTMMQGLELLAYFRNRAPLDDSGMPKDRFSAEMPDATLATLKIQPSEPRDSAVYFCASGLVLGSDTGELFFGEGSRLTVL.

Ten or more counts support this clonotype. This chain joins TRBV2 and TRBJ1-1; D might be TRBD1 (6 bases). The CDR3 is 14 amino acids. CDR1 is SNHLY and CDR2 is FYNNEI in the germline V gene. The ends were cut back, 3 bases at V and 2 bases at J, with 10 bases in the middle. The CDR3 DNA follows: TGTGCCAGCAGTGAGTCAGGGGTAAACACTGAAGCTTTCTTT. It specifies CASSESGVNTEAFF.

This clonotype turned up a few times. An end of the junction does not agree with germline; a read error may underlie this. This chain's CDR3 is CASSPAGALNRPQHF. The CDR3 coding sequence is TGTGCCAGCAGCCCGGCGGGGGCCCTCAATCGGCCCCAGCATTTT. The V call is TRBV12-3 or TRBV12-4, the J call TRBJ1-5; tentatively, D is TRBD1 (6 bases). The CDR3 is 15 residues long.

This clonotype was picked up many times. This chain connects TRBV6-5 to TRBJ2-7; 9 nucleotides agree with TRBD1. The trim removed 2 bases at V and 6 bases at J, leaving 11 bases unmatched. The CDR3 contains 16 residues. CDR1 and CDR2 from the germline V gene are MNHEY and SVGAGI. Here the CDR3 reads CASSYGPGQGGFEQYF. CDR3 nucleotides: TGTGCCAGCAGTTACGGACCGGGACAGGGAGGGTTCGAGCAGTACTTC.

The gene calls are TRBV29-1 and TRBJ2-7, with D maybe TRBD2 (6 bases). Per germline, CDR1 SQVTM and CDR2 ANQGSEA. The CDR3 has 12 amino acids. V lost 6 bases to trimming and J lost 2 bases, with 11 bases between them. In nucleotides, the CDR3 is TGCAGCGTCCAAGGACTAACCTACGAGCAGTACTTC. Protein: CSVQGLTYEQYF.